This TCR beta chain emerged from a study of shared clonotypes between healthy human individuals. Study-level background: Each donor's CD8 memory used one plate, CD8 naive two, each CD4 subset three.

Between the trimmed V and J ends, which lost 8 bases and 0 bases, there was a span of 12 bases. Germline V gene sequence: CDR1 SQVTM, CDR2 ANQGSEA. CDR3 length: 13 amino acids. Researchers partitioned CD4+ cells into CD45RA+ naive and CD45RA-negative memory subsets. With respect to this clone: As yet, its antigen is unknown.

DNA at about 0.2 ug, 30,000 or so T cell genomes, went into sorted-subset replicate PCRs. Produced via immunoSEQ multiplex PCR; TCRdb's table is partial and in-frame only. This sample has about 2.4 million clones, with 90% to 95% found just once. Study-wide results and caveats: The study found about 5.1% of naive CD4 clonotypes shared across four donors.

The TCR originated in a man between 18 and 35 years old in good health. Some clones in this sample may be carry-over from other donors' samples. The specimen was naive CD4+ T cells from PBMCs. Subset given: CD45RA+ positively selected. J is TRBJ2-3 and V is TRBV29-1; TRBD1 might be the D (6 bases). CDR3 DNA: TGCAGCTTTTCGACAGGAAGCACAGATACGCAGTATTTT. It is translated as CSFSTGSTDTQYF.